This T cell receptor (beta chain) was identified in a study of OX40 agonist ivuxolimab in advanced cancers. Study in general: Patients with hepatocellular carcinoma, melanoma, renal cell or head and neck cancer made up the dose-escalation patients.

On this clone: What it binds is not known.

Here immunoSEQ multiplex PCR was the method, and the copy in TCRdb shows in-frame clones only, minus some. Of about 66,000 clones in the sample, over 80% were seen once. The V gene's germline CDR1 is SGHTA and CDR2 FQGTGA. Trimming pared 3 bases from V and 0 bases from J, leaving 18 bases between. The CDR3 loop spans 18 amino acids. Whole-study findings and limits: In the 0.1 to 3.0 mg/kg range, CD4+ and CD8+ blood T cells had expanded clonally by week 6. On average, CD8+ T cells had more expanded clones than CD4+. The study did not work out the antigen specificity of the expanded peripheral T cells.

This sequence was found in an adult with an advanced solid tumor such as melanoma, head and neck, liver or kidney cancer. The chain uses TRBV7-3 and TRBJ1-3; weak D call: TRBD1 (6 bases). The specimen was CD4+ or CD8+ T cells sorted from blood, collected in a trial of the OX40 agonist ivuxolimab. The CDR3 sequence is CASSLPLDRIYSGNTIYF. The CDR3 bases are TGTGCCAGCAGCTTGCCCCTTGACAGGATCTACTCTGGAAACACCATATATTTT.